This T cell receptor (beta chain) came from a study of T cell responses to AZD1222 COVID-19 vaccine. Study-wide points: Repertoires in all cases were sampled only once the peak T cell response had passed. Spike as a whole was targeted by vaccine-associated CD4 TCRs, dominant at 160-218 and 743-854. Clonal diversity was possibly underestimated, and the donors were mostly white British, with more females.

TCRdb keeps only in-frame clones here, not all; method: immunoSEQ multiplex PCR. The repertoire has fewer than 100,000 clones, around 85% of them found once; the top ten carry 12% to 15%. Concerning this clone itself: Its specificity is not known.

The CDR3 totals 15 residues. Between the trimmed V and J ends, which lost 2 bases and 7 bases, there was a span of 12 bases. Per the germline V gene, CDR1 is SNHLY and CDR2 is FYNNEI. The gene calls are TRBV2 and TRBJ1-6, with D tentatively TRBD1 (6 bases). The sample here was peripheral blood, taken 28 days after the second AZD1222 dose. This TCR came from an adult who received the AZD1222 COVID-19 vaccine. This CDR3 is CASSETGRGNSPLHF. CDR3 DNA sequence: TGTGCCAGCAGTGAAACCGGGAGGGGGAATTCACCCCTCCACTTT. The whole variable domain, filled in from reference TRBV2 and TRBJ1-6, reads EPEVTQTPSHQVTQMGQEVILRCVPISNHLYFYWYRQILGQKVEFLVSFYNNEISEKSEIFDDQFSVERPDGSNFTLKIRSTKLEDSAMYFCASSETGRGNSPLHFGNGTRLTVT.